The T cell receptor (beta chain) under discussion was sequenced for a study of blood T cell repertoires in COVID-19. Some clones are missing from TCRdb's copy, which holds only in-frame ones; the method was immunoSEQ multiplex PCR. The sample lists approximately 300,000 clones, around 86% occurring once. The germline V gene has CDR1 LNHNV and CDR2 YYDKDF (reference sequence). V was trimmed by 3 bases and J by 3 bases, leaving 9 bases between them. This CDR3 has 13 amino acids. This rearrangement joins TRBV15 to TRBJ2-7; weak D call: TRBD1 (5 bases). The sequence derives from a woman between 18 and 29 years old who had recovered from COVID-19. The sequenced sample consisted of PBMCs or T cells enriched from blood (not recorded which). The CDR3 region has the DNA TGTGCCACCAGCAGGGAGCAGGGCTACGAGCAGTACTTC. Translated, it gives CATSREQGYEQYF.